A selection of T cell receptor beta chains follows, all from one sample in a study of beta chain features in type 1 diabetes. Generated by immunoSEQ multiplex PCR, the TCRdb table keeps only in-frame clones and is missing some. Of 850,000 to 900,000 clones detected, roughly a sixth appear once; the ten largest clones hold 0.023%. Sequenced material: naive CD4+ T cells from blood. The source of these receptors is a woman aged 18-35 years in good health. Each CDR3 is given with its conserved first and last residue. Each record gives: CDR3 protein, CDR3 DNA, D gene, V gene, J gene, clone size. A D gene is named only where the DNA matches it firmly. For some rows the clone size is stated as once, few or many, or as a class when expanded; others skip it.

CASKVDLREHGELFF	TGTGCCAGTAAGGTTGATTTGCGGGAGCACGGGGAGCTGTTTTTT	TRBD2	TRBV19	TRBJ2-2	-
CASSPGEETQYF	TGTGCCAGCTCACCAGGGGAGGAGACCCAGTACTTC	-	TRBV18	TRBJ2-5	-
CASSGRDGEETQYF	TGTGCCAGCAGCGGCCGGGACGGAGAAGAGACCCAGTACTTC	-	TRBV5-4	TRBJ2-5	-
CASSIRGRGSNQPQHF	TGTGCCAGTAGTATACGGGGGAGAGGGAGCAATCAGCCCCAGCATTTT	-	TRBV19	TRBJ1-5	few
CASSLKTSGRTRPDTQYF	TGCGCCAGCAGCTTGAAGACTAGCGGGAGGACCCGCCCAGATACGCAGTATTTT	TRBD2	TRBV5-1	TRBJ2-3	few
CASLPARTSGSNEQFF	TGTGCCAGCTTACCGGCTAGGACTAGCGGGAGTAATGAGCAGTTCTTC	TRBD2	TRBV27	TRBJ2-1	few
CASSLGLAESYEQYF	TGCGCCAGCAGCTTGGGGCTAGCGGAATCCTACGAGCAGTACTTC	TRBD2	TRBV5-1	TRBJ2-7	-
CASSPLTSGKVTGELFF	TGTGCCAGCAGCCCCCTTACTAGCGGGAAAGTAACCGGGGAGCTGTTTTTT	TRBD2	TRBV4-2	TRBJ2-2	few
CASSYGTGFEQFF	TGTGCCAGCAGTTACGGGACAGGTTTTGAGCAGTTCTTC	TRBD1	TRBV6-5	TRBJ2-1	-
CASSFISAGANVLTF	TGTGCCAGCAGCTTTATATCCGCCGGGGCCAACGTCCTGACTTTC	-	TRBV7-3	TRBJ2-6	-
CASSTREQGEASGANVLTF	TGTGCCAGCAGCACGCGCGAACAGGGGGAGGCCTCTGGGGCCAACGTCCTGACTTTC	TRBD1	TRBV7-9	TRBJ2-6	-
CSVESRLNTEAFF	TGCAGCGTTGAATCACGGCTGAACACTGAAGCTTTCTTT	-	TRBV29-1	TRBJ1-1	few
CASSKTGTGFFNEQFF	TGTGCCAGCAGCAAGACCGGGACAGGGTTTTTCAATGAGCAGTTCTTC	TRBD1	TRBV11-2	TRBJ2-1	-
CASSPTRDTSTDTQYF	TGTGCCAGCTCACCAACCCGGGATACTAGCACAGATACGCAGTATTTT	-	TRBV18	TRBJ2-3	-
CASSDRTGAYEQYF	TGTGCCAGCAGCGACCGGACGGGTGCCTACGAGCAGTACTTC	-	TRBV7-9	TRBJ2-7	-
CASSLTDRNYEQYF	TGTGCCAGCAGCTTAACGGACAGAAACTACGAGCAGTACTTC	-	TRBV7-8	TRBJ2-7	-
CASSWGFQPQHF	TGTGCCAGCAGCTGGGGGTTTCAGCCCCAGCATTTT	-	TRBV5-8	TRBJ1-5	few
CASASTPSDTQYF	TGTGCCAGCGCTAGCACGCCTTCAGATACGCAGTATTTT	-	TRBV19	TRBJ2-3	-
CASSLRTSRGTYGYTF	TGTGCCAGCAGTTTACGGACAAGTAGGGGGACATATGGCTACACCTTC	-	TRBV28	TRBJ1-2	few
CASSLWTDNTDTQYF	TGCGCCAGCAGCTTATGGACGGATAACACAGATACGCAGTATTTT	-	TRBV5-1	TRBJ2-3	once